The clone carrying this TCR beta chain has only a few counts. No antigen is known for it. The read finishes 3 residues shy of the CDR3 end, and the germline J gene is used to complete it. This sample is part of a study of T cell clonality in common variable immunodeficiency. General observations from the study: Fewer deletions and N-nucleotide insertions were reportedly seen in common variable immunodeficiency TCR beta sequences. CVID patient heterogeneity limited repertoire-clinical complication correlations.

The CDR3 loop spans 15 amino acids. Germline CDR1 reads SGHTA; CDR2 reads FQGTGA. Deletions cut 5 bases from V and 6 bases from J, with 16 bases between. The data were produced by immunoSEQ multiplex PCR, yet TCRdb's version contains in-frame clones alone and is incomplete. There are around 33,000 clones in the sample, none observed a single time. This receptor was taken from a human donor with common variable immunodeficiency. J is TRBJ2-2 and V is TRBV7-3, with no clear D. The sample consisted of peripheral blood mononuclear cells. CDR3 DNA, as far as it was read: TGTGCCAGCAGCCCACCCGCCGGGTTGGCCGGGGAG. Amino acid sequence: CASSPPAGLAGE. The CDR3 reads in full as CASSPPAGLAGELFF.